A single sample is the source of the 19 T cell receptor beta chains below, sequenced in a study of T cell responses to AZD1222 COVID-19 vaccine. Assay: immunoSEQ multiplex PCR; the TCRdb copy retains only in-frame clones and omits some. The sample yields 150,000 or so clones, 90% to 95% seen once. The specimen comprised peripheral blood, sampled on day 0 of AZD1222 vaccination. Receptors were obtained from an adult in good health.

J is TRBJ1-1 and V is TRBV7-6, with D perhaps matching TRBD1 (6 bases). V was clipped by 5 bases and J by 1 base, with 17 bases between them. The CDR3 is made up of 16 amino acids. Germline loops: CDR1 SGHVS, CDR2 FNYEAQ. CDR3 DNA sequence: TGTGCCAGCAGCCCAACCACGGGACACCCGAACACTGAAGCTTTCTTT. Translated: CASSPTTGHPNTEAFF.

The chain couples TRBV6-5 to TRBJ2-3; tentative D call: TRBD1 (5 bases). This CDR3 is built from 15 residues. Germline V gene sequence: CDR1 MNHEY, CDR2 SVGAGI. Trimming left V 2 bases short and J 5 bases short, with 14 bases between. The DNA for the CDR3 is TGTGCCAGCAGTTACGGGGCATCTAGGGAAGATACGCAGTATTTT. It is translated as CASSYGASREDTQYF.

The CDR3 loop is CASSKTQGNTEAFF. CDR3 DNA: TGTGCCAGCAGTAAGACACAGGGAAACACTGAAGCTTTCTTT. The chain joins TRBV7-3 to TRBJ1-1, with D perhaps TRBD1 (6 bases). The CDR3 contains 14 residues. The germline V gene has CDR1 SGHTA and CDR2 FQGTGA. Deletions cut 6 bases from V and 2 bases from J, with 13 bases between. The full variable domain, in which reference TRBV7-3 and TRBJ1-1 provide the parts outside the CDR3, is GAGVSQTPSNKVTEKGKYVELRCDPISGHTALYWYRQSLGQGPEFLIYFQGTGAADDSGLPNDRFFAVRPEGSVSTLKIQRTERGDSAVYLCASSKTQGNTEAFFGQGTRLTVV.

CDR3 sequence reads: CASSLGRGSFTGETQYF. The CDR3 DNA is TGTGCCAGCAGCTTGGGCAGGGGCTCCTTTACGGGGGAGACCCAGTACTTC. The rearrangement joins TRBV5-8 to TRBJ2-5; a possible D gene is TRBD1 (6 bases). Germline CDR1 reads SGHTS; CDR2 reads YDEGEE. The CDR3 is made up of 17 amino acids. Trimming stripped 0 bases from V and 5 bases from J, with 20 bases between.

The rearrangement links TRBV3-1 (or the pseudogene TRBV3-2) to TRBJ2-3, with 8 bases identical to TRBD2. Germline assignment: CDR1 LGHDT and CDR2 YNNKEL (reference sequence). The CDR3 runs to 16 residues. V was pared by 1 base and J by 1 base, with 4 bases of the junction left unmatched. For the CDR3, the DNA is TGTGCCAGCAGCCAAGTCCCAGCGGGAGGCACAGATACGCAGTATTTT. Its translation is CASSQVPAGGTDTQYF.

The V and J genes are TRBV2 and TRBJ1-2; tentative D call: TRBD1 (5 bases). The V gene lost 1 base and the J gene lost 8 bases, with 14 bases spanning the gap. The CDR3 sequence is 14 residues long. Per germline, CDR1 SNHLY and CDR2 FYNNEI. The chain's CDR3 is CASSEGQVGGGYTF. The CDR3 DNA reads TGTGCCAGCAGTGAAGGGCAGGTTGGGGGAGGCTACACCTTC.

The chain combines TRBV15 with TRBJ2-5; D is possibly TRBD1 (5 bases). With 9 bases removed from V and 3 bases from J, the gap between germline ends came to 14 bases. CDR1 and CDR2 from the germline V gene are LNHNV and YYDKDF (reference sequence). This CDR3 contains 13 residues. The CDR3 loop is CATGVGQEETQYF. CDR3 DNA sequence: TGTGCCACAGGGGTTGGGCAGGAAGAGACCCAGTACTTC.

The chain couples TRBV27 to TRBJ2-1; 10 nucleotides align to TRBD2. Looked up from germline, CDR1 is MNHEY and CDR2 is SMNVEV (reference sequence). J lost 0 bases, V lost 7 bases, and 12 bases had no gene match. CDR3 length equals 18 residues. The CDR3 sequence: CASTPGLAVLSSYNEQFF. Here the CDR3 DNA reads TGTGCCAGCACCCCCGGACTAGCGGTTCTGAGCTCCTACAATGAGCAGTTCTTC.

The V call is TRBV3-1 (or the pseudogene TRBV3-2), the J call TRBJ1-3, with 7 bases that match TRBD1. CDR3 length equals 16 residues. Germline V CDR1 and CDR2: LGHDT, YNNKEL (reference sequence). V lost 4 bases to trimming and J lost 1 base; unmatched junction nucleotides: 7. CDR3 DNA: TGTGCCAGCAGCCCCGGGACAGAAGGATCTGGAAACACCATATATTTT. Translation gives CASSPGTEGSGNTIYF.

The chain uses TRBV5-1 and TRBJ1-2; no reliable D call. The CDR3 has 15 residues. Germline V gene sequence: CDR1 SGHRS, CDR2 YFSETQ. Trimming took 0 bases from V and 0 from J, leaving 9 bases between them. Here the CDR3 reads CASSLVLAANYGYTF. Here the CDR3 DNA reads TGCGCCAGCAGCTTGGTCTTAGCAGCTAACTATGGCTACACCTTC.

The chain combines TRBV6-2 or TRBV6-3 with TRBJ2-7, with TRBD2 matching 7 bases. The CDR3 spans 15 residues. Germline CDR1 is MNHEY and CDR2 is SVGEGT. V dropped 5 bases and J dropped 2; count of bases not matched to a gene: 9. CDR3 DNA sequence: TGTGCCAGCAGTCCCGGGGGGAATCCACCCTACGAGCAGTACTTC. Its protein product is CASSPGGNPPYEQYF.

The rearrangement joins TRBV27 to TRBJ2-5; D gene ambiguous. CDR1 is MNHEY, CDR2 SMNVEV, per germline (reference sequence). This CDR3 has 12 amino acids. V was shortened by 6 bases and J by 2 bases, with 7 bases between the two germline ends. This CDR3 reads CASSKGQETQYF. DNA for the CDR3: TGTGCCAGCAGCAAAGGTCAAGAGACCCAGTACTTC.

The rearrangement links TRBV5-6 to TRBJ1-1; 7 nucleotides agree with TRBD1. Trimming removed 4 bases from V and 5 bases from J; junction bases left unmatched: 14. CDR1 is SGHDT and CDR2 is YYEEEE in the germline V gene. The CDR3 extends over 16 amino acids. Written as DNA, the CDR3 is TGTGCCAGCAGCAAAGACAGGGAGGCAAAAAGGACTGAAGCTTTCTTT. Protein product: CASSKDREAKRTEAFF.

The rearrangement uses TRBV12-5 and TRBJ2-6; 8 bases align to TRBD1. The CDR3 is made up of 20 amino acids. Germline V CDR1 and CDR2: LGHNT, FRNRAP. V lost 2 bases to trimming and J lost 1 base; unmatched junction nucleotides: 13. This CDR3 reads CASGLYPPGQGVSGANVLTF. The DNA of the CDR3 is TGTGCTAGTGGTTTGTACCCACCAGGACAGGGAGTTTCTGGGGCCAACGTCCTGACTTTC.

The chain recombines TRBV6-2 or TRBV6-3 with TRBJ2-4; no definite D call. Trimming took off 4 bases at V and 6 bases at J, with 16 bases between the two ends. This CDR3 region has 15 residues. Germline CDR1 reads MNHEY; CDR2 reads SVGEGT. CDR3 sequence (DNA): TGTGCCAGCAGTTTTGGGAAACGGCTCGGAAACATTCAGTACTTC. Translation gives CASSFGKRLGNIQYF.

The chain's CDR3 is CASSLAQAAQETQYF. CDR3 DNA: TGTGCCAGCAGCTTAGCGCAAGCGGCACAAGAGACCCAGTACTTC. The chain links TRBV11-1 to TRBJ2-5, with D tentatively TRBD2 (5 bases). V dropped 0 bases and J dropped 2 bases, with 10 bases sitting between them. CDR1 SGHAT and CDR2 FQDESV come from the germline V gene (reference sequence). CDR3 length: 15 amino acids. The full variable domain, with the rest looked up from reference TRBV11-1 and TRBJ2-5, is EAEVAQSPRYKITEKSQAVAFWCDPISGHATLYWYRQILGQGPELLVQFQDESVVDDSQLPKDRFSAERLKGVDSTLKIQPAELGDSAMYLCASSLAQAAQETQYFGPGTRLLVL.

The chain carries TRBV7-8 and TRBJ2-7; D unresolved. Germline values: CDR1 SGHVS, CDR2 FQNEAQ. V lost 2 bases and J 3 bases, leaving 11 bases between the germline ends. The CDR3 covers 14 residues. CDR3 coding DNA: TGTGCCAGCAGCTTATACAGCGCCAACTACGAGCAGTACTTC. Protein sequence: CASSLYSANYEQYF.

The chain uses TRBV14 and TRBJ2-4; tentatively, D is TRBD2 (5 bases). The CDR3 runs 16 residues. Looked up from germline, CDR1 is SGHDN and CDR2 is FVKESK. V lost 4 bases to trimming and J lost 8 bases, with 21 bases between them. The CDR3 here is CASSRSLLTSGDIQYF. CDR3 in DNA: TGTGCCAGCAGCCGATCCCTCCTAACTAGTGGGGACATTCAGTACTTC.

In its sample, this clone was seen a few times. This chain uses TRBV7-2 with TRBJ1-2; D remains ambiguous. The germline V gene encodes CDR1 SGHTA and CDR2 FQGNSA. This CDR3 contains 14 residues. Trimming stripped 5 bases from V and 0 bases from J, with 10 bases between. CDR3 in amino acids: CASSGLTANYGYTF. The CDR3 DNA sequence: TGTGCCAGCAGCGGATTGACGGCTAACTATGGCTACACCTTC.